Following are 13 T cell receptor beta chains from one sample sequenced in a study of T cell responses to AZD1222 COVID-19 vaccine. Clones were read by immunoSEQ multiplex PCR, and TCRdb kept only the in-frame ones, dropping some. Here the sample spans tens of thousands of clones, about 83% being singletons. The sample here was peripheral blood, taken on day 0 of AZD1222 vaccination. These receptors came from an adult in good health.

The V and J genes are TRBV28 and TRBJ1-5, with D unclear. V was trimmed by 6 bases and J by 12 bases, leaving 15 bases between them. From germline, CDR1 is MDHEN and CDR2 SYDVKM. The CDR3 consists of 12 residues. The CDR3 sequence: CASRNGKRVQHF. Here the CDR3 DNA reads TGTGCCAGCAGGAACGGGAAAAGGGTCCAGCATTTT.

CDR3 in DNA: TGCGCCAGCAGCCTACGGCTAGATACAGATACGCAGTATTTT. Amino acids: CASSLRLDTDTQYF. The rearrangement joins TRBV5-1 to TRBJ2-3, with no clear D. The V end lost 4 bases, the J end lost 3 bases, and 12 bases lay between the germline ends. The germline CDR1 and CDR2 sequences are SGHRS and YFSETQ. CDR3 length: 14 amino acids.

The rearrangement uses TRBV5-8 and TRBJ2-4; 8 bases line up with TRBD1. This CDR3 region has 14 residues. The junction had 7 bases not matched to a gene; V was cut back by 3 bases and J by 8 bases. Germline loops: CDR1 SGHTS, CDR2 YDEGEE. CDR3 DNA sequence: TGTGCCAGCAGCTATGGACAGGGCTGGGACATTCAGTACTTC. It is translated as CASSYGQGWDIQYF.

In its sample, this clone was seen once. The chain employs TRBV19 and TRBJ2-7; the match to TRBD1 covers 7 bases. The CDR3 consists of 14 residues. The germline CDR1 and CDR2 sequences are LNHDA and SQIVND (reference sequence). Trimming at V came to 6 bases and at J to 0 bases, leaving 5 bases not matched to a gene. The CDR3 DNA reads TGTGCCAGTAGCGTAGGGGACAGCTCCTACGAGCAGTACTTC. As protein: CASSVGDSSYEQYF. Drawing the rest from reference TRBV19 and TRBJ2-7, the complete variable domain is DGGITQSPKYLFRKEGQNVTLSCEQNLNHDAMYWYRQDPGQGLRLIYYSQIVNDFQKGDIAEGYSVSREKKESFPLTVTSAQKNPTAFYLCASSVGDSSYEQYFGPGTRLTVT.

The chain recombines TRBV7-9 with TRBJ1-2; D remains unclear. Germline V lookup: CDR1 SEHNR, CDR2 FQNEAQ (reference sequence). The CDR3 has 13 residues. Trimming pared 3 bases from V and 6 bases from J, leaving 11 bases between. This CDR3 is CASSLGSYDGYTF. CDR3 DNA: TGTGCCAGCAGCTTGGGCAGCTATGATGGCTACACCTTC.

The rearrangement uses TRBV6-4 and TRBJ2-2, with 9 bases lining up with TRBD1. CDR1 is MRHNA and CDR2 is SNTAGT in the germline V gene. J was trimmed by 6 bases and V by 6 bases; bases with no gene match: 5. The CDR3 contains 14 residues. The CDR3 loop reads CASRSGTGSGELFF. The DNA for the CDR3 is TGTGCCAGCAGGAGCGGGACAGGGTCCGGGGAGCTGTTTTTT.

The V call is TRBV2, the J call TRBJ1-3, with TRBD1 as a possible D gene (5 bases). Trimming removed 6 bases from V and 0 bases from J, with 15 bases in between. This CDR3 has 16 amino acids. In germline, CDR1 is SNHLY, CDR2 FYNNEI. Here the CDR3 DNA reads TGTGCCAGCAGCCGGGGGGACGGAGACTCTGGAAACACCATATATTTT. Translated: CASSRGDGDSGNTIYF.

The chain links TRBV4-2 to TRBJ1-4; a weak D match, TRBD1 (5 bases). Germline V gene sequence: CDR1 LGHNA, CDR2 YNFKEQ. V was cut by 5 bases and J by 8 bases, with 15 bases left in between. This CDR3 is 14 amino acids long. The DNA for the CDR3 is TGTGCCAGCAGCTCCTACTCTCACAGGGAAAAACTGTTTTTT. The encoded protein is CASSSYSHREKLFF.

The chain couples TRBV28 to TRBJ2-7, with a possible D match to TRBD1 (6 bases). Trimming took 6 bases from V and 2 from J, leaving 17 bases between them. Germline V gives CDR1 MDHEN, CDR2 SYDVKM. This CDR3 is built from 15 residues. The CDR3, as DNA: TGTGCCAGCAGCCTTTCGACAGGCCTTACCTACGAGCAGTACTTC. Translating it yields CASSLSTGLTYEQYF.

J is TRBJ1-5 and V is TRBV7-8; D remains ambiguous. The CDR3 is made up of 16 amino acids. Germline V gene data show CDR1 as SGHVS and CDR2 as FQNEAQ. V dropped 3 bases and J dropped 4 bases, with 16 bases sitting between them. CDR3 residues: CASSFEGRVRNQPQHF. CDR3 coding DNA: TGTGCCAGCAGCTTTGAAGGACGGGTACGAAATCAGCCCCAGCATTTT.

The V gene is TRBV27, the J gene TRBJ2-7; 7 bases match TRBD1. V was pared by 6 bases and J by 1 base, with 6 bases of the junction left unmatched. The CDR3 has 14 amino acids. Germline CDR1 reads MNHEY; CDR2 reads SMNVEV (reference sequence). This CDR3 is CASSPWTGSYEQYF. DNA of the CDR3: TGTGCCAGCAGCCCCTGGACAGGATCCTACGAGCAGTACTTC.

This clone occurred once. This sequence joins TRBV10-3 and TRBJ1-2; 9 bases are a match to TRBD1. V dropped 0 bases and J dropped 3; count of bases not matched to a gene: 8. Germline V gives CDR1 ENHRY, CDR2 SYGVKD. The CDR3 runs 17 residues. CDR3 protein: CAISESAGGQGDYGYTF. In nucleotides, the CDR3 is TGTGCCATCAGTGAGTCGGCCGGGGGACAGGGAGACTATGGCTACACCTTC.

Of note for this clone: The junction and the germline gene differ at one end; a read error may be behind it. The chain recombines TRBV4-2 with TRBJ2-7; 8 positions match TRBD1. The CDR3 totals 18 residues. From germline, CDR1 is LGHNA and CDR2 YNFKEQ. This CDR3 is CPSTQDDWGTGKPYEQYF. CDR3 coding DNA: TGTCCCAGCACCCAAGACGACTGGGGGACAGGCAAACCTTACGAGCAGTACTTC.